Listed here is a single TCR beta chain. The antigen is undetermined. This sample also contains other DNA sequences that code for the same CDR3. Assay used: immunoSEQ multiplex PCR; TCRdb lists only in-frame clones, some missing. The sample records a few million clones, about 92% being singletons. This entry comes from a study of shared clonotypes between healthy human individuals. Overall study findings and caveats: Richness estimates generally favored naive over memory subsets.

There are 14 residues in the CDR3. The V gene's germline CDR1 is SGHNT and CDR2 YYREEE (reference sequence). Trimming at V came to 1 base and at J to 3 bases, leaving 2 bases not matched to a gene. Donors, healthy HIV-negative adults, lacked recent acute infections or vaccinations. Sample: naive CD4+ T cells from PBMCs. The subset: CD45RA+ positively selected. The TCR comes from a man aged 18 to 30 in good health. Some clones in this sample may be carry-over from other donors' samples. The rearrangement uses TRBV5-4 and TRBJ1-1; 8 nucleotides align to TRBD1. CDR3 in amino acids: CASSLQGAYTEAFF. CDR3 coding DNA: TGTGCCAGCAGCTTGCAGGGGGCCTACACTGAAGCTTTCTTT. The whole variable domain, remainder taken from reference TRBV5-4 and TRBJ1-1, is ETGVTQSPTHLIKTRGQQVTLRCSSQSGHNTVSWYQQALGQGPQFIFQYYREEENGRGNFPPRFSGLQFPNYSSELNVNALELDDSALYLCASSLQGAYTEAFFGQGTRLTVV.